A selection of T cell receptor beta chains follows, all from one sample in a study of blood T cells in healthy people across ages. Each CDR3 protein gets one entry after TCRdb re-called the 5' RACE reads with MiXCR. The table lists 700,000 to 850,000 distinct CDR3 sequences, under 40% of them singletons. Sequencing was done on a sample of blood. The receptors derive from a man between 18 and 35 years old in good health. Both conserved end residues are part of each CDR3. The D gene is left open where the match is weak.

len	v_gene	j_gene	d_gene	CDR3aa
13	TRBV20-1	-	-	CSARGQTGTEQYF
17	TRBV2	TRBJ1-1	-	CASSPGVGSQVDTEAFF
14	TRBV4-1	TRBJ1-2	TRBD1	CASSQGTGGSGYTF
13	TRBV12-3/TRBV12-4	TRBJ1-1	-	CASLIGTSPEAFF
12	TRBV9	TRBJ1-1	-	CASSVPRQEAFF
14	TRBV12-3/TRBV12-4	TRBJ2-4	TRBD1	CASSPLGQGGIQYF
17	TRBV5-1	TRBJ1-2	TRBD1	CASSLGQGPQSNYGYTF
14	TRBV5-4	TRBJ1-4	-	CASSLDLSREKLFF
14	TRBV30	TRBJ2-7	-	CAWSVGGFSYEQYF
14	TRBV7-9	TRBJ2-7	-	CASSEKGRPYEQYF
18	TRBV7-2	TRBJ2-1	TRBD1	CASSPGIWRDRGGNEQFF
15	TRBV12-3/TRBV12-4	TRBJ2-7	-	CASSQQPQGTDEQYF
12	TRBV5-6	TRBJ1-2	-	CASSALTGRGTF
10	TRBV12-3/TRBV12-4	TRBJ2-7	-	CASKGDEQYF
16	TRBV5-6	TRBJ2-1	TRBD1	CASSLMGQGAYNEQFF